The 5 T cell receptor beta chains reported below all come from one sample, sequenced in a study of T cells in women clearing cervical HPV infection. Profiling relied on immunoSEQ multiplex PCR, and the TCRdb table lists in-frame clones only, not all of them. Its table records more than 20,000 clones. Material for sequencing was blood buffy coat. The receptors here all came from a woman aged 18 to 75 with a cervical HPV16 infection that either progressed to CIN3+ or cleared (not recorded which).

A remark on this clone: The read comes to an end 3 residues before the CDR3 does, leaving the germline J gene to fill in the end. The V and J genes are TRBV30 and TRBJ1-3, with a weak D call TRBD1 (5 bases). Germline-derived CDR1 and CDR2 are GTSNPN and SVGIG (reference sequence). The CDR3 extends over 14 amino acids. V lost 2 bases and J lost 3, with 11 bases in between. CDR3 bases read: TGTGCCTGGAGTTGGGGGGTGGTTGGAAACACC. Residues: CAWSWGVVGNT. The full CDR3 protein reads CAWSWGVVGNTIYF.

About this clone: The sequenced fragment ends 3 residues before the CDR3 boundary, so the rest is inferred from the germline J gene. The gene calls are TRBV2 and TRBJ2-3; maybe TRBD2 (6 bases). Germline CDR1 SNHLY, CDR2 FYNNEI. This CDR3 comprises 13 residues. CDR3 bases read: TGTGCCAGCACCCGGGACTCCCAAGAGACG. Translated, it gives CASTRDSQET. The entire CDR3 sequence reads CASTRDSQETQYF.

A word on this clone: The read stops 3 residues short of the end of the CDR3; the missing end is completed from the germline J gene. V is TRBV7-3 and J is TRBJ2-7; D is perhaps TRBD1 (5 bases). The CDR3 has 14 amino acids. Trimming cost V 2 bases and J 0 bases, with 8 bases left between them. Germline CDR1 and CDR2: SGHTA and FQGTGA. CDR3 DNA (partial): TGTGCCAGCAGCTTAGGGGCCAGCTCCTACGAG. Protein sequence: CASSLGASSYE. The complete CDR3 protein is CASSLGASSYEQYF. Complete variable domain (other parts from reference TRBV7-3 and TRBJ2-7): GAGVSQTPSNKVTEKGKYVELRCDPISGHTALYWYRQSLGQGPEFLIYFQGTGAADDSGLPNDRFFAVRPEGSVSTLKIQRTERGDSAVYLCASSLGASSYEQYFGPGTRLTVT.

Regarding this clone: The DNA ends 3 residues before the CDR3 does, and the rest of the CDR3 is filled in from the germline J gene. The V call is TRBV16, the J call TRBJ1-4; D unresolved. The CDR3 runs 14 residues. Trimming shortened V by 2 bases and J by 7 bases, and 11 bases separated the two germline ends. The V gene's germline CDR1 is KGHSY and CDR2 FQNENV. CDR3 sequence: CASSQSWAVEKLFF. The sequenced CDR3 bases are TGTGCCAGCAGCCAAAGCTGGGCAGTTGAAAAA. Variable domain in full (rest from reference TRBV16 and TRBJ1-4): GEEVAQTPKHLVRGEGQKAKLYCAPIKGHSYVFWYQQVLKNEFKFLISFQNENVFDETGMPKERFSAKCLPNSPCSLEIQATKLEDSAVYFCASSQSWAVEKLFFGSGTQLSVL.

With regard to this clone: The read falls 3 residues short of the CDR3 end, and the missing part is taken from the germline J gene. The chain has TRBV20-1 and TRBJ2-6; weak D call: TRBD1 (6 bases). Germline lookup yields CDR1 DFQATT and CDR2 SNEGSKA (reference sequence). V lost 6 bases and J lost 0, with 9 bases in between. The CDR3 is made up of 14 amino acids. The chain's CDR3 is CSAKQGSGANVLTF. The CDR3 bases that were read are TGCAGTGCCAAACAGGGCTCTGGGGCCAACGTC.